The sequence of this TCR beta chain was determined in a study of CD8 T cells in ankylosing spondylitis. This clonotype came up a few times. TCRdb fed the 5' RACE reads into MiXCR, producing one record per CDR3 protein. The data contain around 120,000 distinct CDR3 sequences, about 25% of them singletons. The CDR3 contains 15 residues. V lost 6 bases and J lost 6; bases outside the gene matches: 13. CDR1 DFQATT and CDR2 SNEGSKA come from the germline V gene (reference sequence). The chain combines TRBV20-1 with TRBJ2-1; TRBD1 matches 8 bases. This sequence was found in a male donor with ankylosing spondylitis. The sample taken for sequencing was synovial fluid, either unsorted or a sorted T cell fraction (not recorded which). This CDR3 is CSAPPLDRALNEQFF. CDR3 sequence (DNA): TGCAGTGCACCCCCCTTGGACAGGGCCCTCAATGAGCAGTTCTTC.